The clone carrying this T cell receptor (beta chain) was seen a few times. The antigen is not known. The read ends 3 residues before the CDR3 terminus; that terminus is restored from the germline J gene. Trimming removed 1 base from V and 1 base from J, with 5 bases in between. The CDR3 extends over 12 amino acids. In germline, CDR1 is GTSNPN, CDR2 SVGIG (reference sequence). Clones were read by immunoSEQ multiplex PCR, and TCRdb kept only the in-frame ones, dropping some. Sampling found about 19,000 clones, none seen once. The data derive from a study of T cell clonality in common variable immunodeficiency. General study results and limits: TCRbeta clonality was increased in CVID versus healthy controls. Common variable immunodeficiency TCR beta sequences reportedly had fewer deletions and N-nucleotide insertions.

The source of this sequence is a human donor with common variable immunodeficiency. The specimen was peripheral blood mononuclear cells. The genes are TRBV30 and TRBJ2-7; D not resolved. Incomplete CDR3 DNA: TGTGCCTGGAGTGCCAGTTCCTACGAG. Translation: CAWSASSYE. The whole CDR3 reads CAWSASSYEQYF.